This T cell receptor (beta chain) comes out of a study of blood T cell repertoires in COVID-19. TCRdb's copy holds only in-frame clones and misses some; the assay was immunoSEQ multiplex PCR. The sample shows more than 250,000 clones, around 84% of them seen only once. Looked up from germline, CDR1 is SNHLY and CDR2 is FYNNEI. This CDR3 has 13 amino acids. The V and J ends lost 6 bases and 0 bases respectively, with 7 bases between them. Sequenced material: PBMCs or T cells enriched from blood (not recorded which). The clonotype originates from a man aged 35 to 55 who had been exposed to COVID-19. The V and J genes are TRBV2 and TRBJ2-3, with D perhaps matching TRBD2 (6 bases). The CDR3: CASSGGSTDTQYF. In DNA, the CDR3 is TGTGCCAGCAGCGGGGGTAGCACAGATACGCAGTATTTT.